The 23 T cell receptor beta chains presented below share a single source sample, sequenced in a study of T cell changes during pregnancy in multiple sclerosis. Profiled with immunoSEQ multiplex PCR; TCRdb holds only in-frame clones, not every one. The sample lists fewer than 70,000 clones; roughly 92% were seen once. Here the sequenced sample was CD8+ T cells from peripheral blood mononuclear cells, taken in the third trimester of pregnancy. Receptors were obtained from a female donor with multiple sclerosis, enrolled in a pregnancy study.

This clone has only one observation. The chain is built from TRBV11-2 and TRBJ2-1; perhaps TRBD2 as D (7 bases). V was trimmed by 5 bases and J by 9 bases, leaving 14 bases between them. The CDR3 runs 13 residues. Germline V gene sequence: CDR1 SGHAT, CDR2 FQNNGV. CDR3 sequence: CASSIGGGGEQFF. In nucleotides, the CDR3 is TGTGCCAGCAGCATCGGGGGAGGGGGTGAGCAGTTCTTC.

The genes are TRBV9 and TRBJ2-1, with 7 bases that match TRBD2. V was clipped by 0 bases and J by 9 bases; unmatched bases: 6. The germline V gene encodes CDR1 SGDLS and CDR2 YYNGEE. CDR3 length equals 14 residues. CDR3 sequence: CASSVGASGSEQFF. DNA of the CDR3: TGTGCCAGCAGCGTAGGGGCTAGCGGTAGTGAGCAGTTCTTC.

The genes are TRBV9 and TRBJ2-3, with 14 positions matching TRBD2. The germline V gene encodes CDR1 SGDLS and CDR2 YYNGEE. The CDR3 consists of 16 residues. The V gene end was trimmed by 0 bases and the J gene end by 4 bases; junction bases not matched to a gene: 1. CDR3 bases: TGTGCCAGCAGCGTAGGGGGACTAGCGGGAGCAGATACGCAGTATTTT. It encodes CASSVGGLAGADTQYF.

There are a few counts of this clone. The chain recombines TRBV28 with TRBJ2-2; 8 bases are a match to TRBD2. The germline V gene has CDR1 MDHEN and CDR2 SYDVKM. J was trimmed by 1 base and V by 5 bases; bases with no gene match: 6. The CDR3 length is 16 residues. CDR3 bases: TGTGCCAGCAGTCCTCATAGCGGGAAGAACACCGGGGAGCTGTTTTTT. This encodes CASSPHSGKNTGELFF.

The J gene is TRBJ2-7, the V gene TRBV6-1; D is unresolved. This CDR3 region has 13 residues. The germline gives CDR1 MNHNS, CDR2 SASEGT. V was cut by 5 bases and J by 4 bases, with 12 bases left in between. DNA for the CDR3: TGTGCCAGCAGTACTACCACTCATTACGAGCAGTACTTC. It encodes CASSTTTHYEQYF.

CDR3 protein: CASSSGTSGYEQYF. As DNA, the CDR3 is TGTGCCAGCAGTAGCGGGACTAGCGGCTACGAGCAGTACTTC. The chain employs TRBV27 and TRBJ2-7; 11 bases fit TRBD2. J lost 3 bases, V lost 5 bases, and 3 bases had no gene match. Germline CDR1 reads MNHEY; CDR2 reads SMNVEV (reference sequence). The CDR3 covers 14 residues.

This clone was seen a handful of times. This chain connects TRBV6-4 to TRBJ1-5, with 10 bases lining up with TRBD1. V shed 2 bases, J shed 2 bases, and the junction held 0 bases outside the gene matches. CDR1 is MRHNA and CDR2 is SNTAGT in the germline V gene. The CDR3 has 15 residues. Here the CDR3 DNA reads TGTGCCAGCAGTGACGGGACAGGGGGCAATCAGCCCCAGCATTTT. The encoded protein is CASSDGTGGNQPQHF.

This chain joins TRBV27 and TRBJ2-3; 9 bases are a match to TRBD2. V lost 2 bases and J lost 2; bases outside the gene matches: 5. In germline, CDR1 is MNHEY, CDR2 SMNVEV (reference sequence). The CDR3 is 16 residues long. CDR3 nucleotides: TGTGCCAGCAGTTTACTGACTAGCGGTCCCACAGATACGCAGTATTTT. Translating gives CASSLLTSGPTDTQYF.

V and J are TRBV27 and TRBJ1-4, with a weak D call TRBD1 (6 bases). The CDR3 extends over 14 amino acids. Germline V gene sequence: CDR1 MNHEY, CDR2 SMNVEV (reference sequence). The V end was cut by 5 bases, the J end by 4 bases, with 11 bases between. The CDR3 DNA reads as TGTGCCAGCAGTAACAGGGCCGATAATGAAAAACTGTTTTTT. Translating it yields CASSNRADNEKLFF.

The chain couples TRBV19 to TRBJ2-1, with a weak D call TRBD2 (6 bases). CDR3 length equals 12 residues. V gave up 1 base and J gave up 8 bases, with 6 bases separating them. The germline CDR1 and CDR2 sequences are LNHDA and SQIVND (reference sequence). CDR3 coding DNA: TGTGCCAGTAGTATAGCGGGAGATGAGCAGTTCTTC. Encoded protein: CASSIAGDEQFF.

This chain joins TRBV27 and TRBJ2-1; perhaps TRBD1 as D (6 bases). V lost 3 bases and J 8 bases, leaving 11 bases between the germline ends. The germline gives CDR1 MNHEY, CDR2 SMNVEV (reference sequence). The CDR3 contains 13 residues. The CDR3 coding sequence is TGTGCCAGCAGTTTCTCCAGGGGAGATGAGCAGTTCTTC. Amino acids: CASSFSRGDEQFF.

V usage is TRBV4-3 and J usage is TRBJ2-7; TRBD1 might be the D (6 bases). Germline CDR1 is LGHNA and CDR2 is YSLEER. Trimming removed 1 base at V and 3 bases at J, with 10 bases between. There are 14 residues in the CDR3. CDR3: CASSQVPGDYEQYF. DNA of the CDR3: TGCGCCAGCAGCCAAGTCCCAGGGGACTACGAGCAGTACTTC.

The CDR3, as DNA: TGCGCCAGCAGTCTCCGGGACAGGGGGAAGGATACGCAGTATTTT. Its translation: CASSLRDRGKDTQYF. This rearrangement joins TRBV4-3 to TRBJ2-3; 11 nucleotides line up with TRBD1. Germline CDR1 is LGHNA and CDR2 is YSLEER. The CDR3 contains 15 residues. With 6 bases clipped from V and 6 bases from J, the junction kept 8 bases outside the gene matches.

V usage is TRBV11-3 and J usage is TRBJ2-1; 7 nucleotides agree with TRBD2. There are 15 residues in the CDR3. The ends lost 5 bases at V and 5 bases at J; junction bases unmatched: 9. Germline lookup yields CDR1 SGHNT and CDR2 YENEEA. CDR3 in amino acids: CASSLGGEANNEQFF. CDR3 bases: TGTGCCAGCAGCCTGGGGGGGGAGGCGAACAATGAGCAGTTCTTC.

CDR3 in amino acids: CASSEGTGLNQPQHF. The CDR3 DNA sequence: TGTGCCAGCAGTGAGGGGACAGGGTTGAATCAGCCCCAGCATTTT. The chain links TRBV25-1 to TRBJ1-5; TRBD1 agrees at 9 bases. The junction had 4 bases not matched to a gene; V was cut back by 3 bases and J by 4 bases. The length of the CDR3 is 15 residues. The germline gives CDR1 MGHDK, CDR2 SYGVNS.

This clone has a single count. CDR3 loop: CASSQVDTGSYNEQFF. Written as DNA, the CDR3 is TGCGCCAGCAGCCAAGTTGACACAGGCAGCTACAATGAGCAGTTCTTC. This sequence joins TRBV4-1 and TRBJ2-1, with TRBD1 as a possible D gene (5 bases). This CDR3 spans 16 amino acids. Germline-derived CDR1 and CDR2 are MGHRA and YSYEKL. Trimming removed 1 base from V and 3 bases from J, with 13 bases in between.

This clone was recorded only once. The chain recombines TRBV2 with TRBJ2-7, with D perhaps TRBD2 (5 bases). This CDR3 region has 12 residues. Trimming cost V 3 bases and J 9 bases, with 12 bases left between them. Germline-derived CDR1 and CDR2 are SNHLY and FYNNEI. CDR3 in DNA: TGTGCCAGCAGTGATCGGCTAGCTGGGCAGTACTTC. Translation gives CASSDRLAGQYF.

The J gene is TRBJ2-7, the V gene TRBV27; D remains unclear. This CDR3 contains 14 residues. The germline gives CDR1 MNHEY, CDR2 SMNVEV (reference sequence). The germline V and J ends were trimmed by 6 bases and 0 bases, with 12 bases remaining between them. The CDR3 region is CASSRRQYSYEQYF. The CDR3 DNA reads as TGTGCCAGCAGCCGCCGACAATACTCCTACGAGCAGTACTTC.

The genes are TRBV6-4 and TRBJ2-1, with TRBD2 matching over 8 bases. This CDR3 region has 14 residues. CDR1 is MRHNA and CDR2 is SNTAGT in the germline V gene. V lost 5 bases and J lost 9; bases outside the gene matches: 9. The CDR3 region is CASSTERETSEQFF. CDR3 nucleotide sequence: TGTGCCAGCAGTACTGAGCGGGAGACGAGTGAGCAGTTCTTC.

This chain links TRBV4-2 with TRBJ1-4; D not resolved. Trimming stripped 0 bases from V and 1 base from J, with 15 bases between. Germline V lookup: CDR1 LGHNA, CDR2 YNFKEQ. The CDR3 consists of 18 residues. CDR3 bases: TGTGCCAGCAGCCAAGATCCCATACTCAGGCGAACTAATGAAAAACTGTTTTTT. It encodes CASSQDPILRRTNEKLFF.

The V and J genes are TRBV29-1 and TRBJ2-1, with a possible D match to TRBD1 (5 bases). The CDR3 totals 13 residues. V was trimmed by 4 bases and J by 0 bases, leaving 7 bases between them. Germline lookup yields CDR1 SQVTM and CDR2 ANQGSEA. CDR3 sequence reads: CSVVTASYNEQFF. DNA for the CDR3: TGCAGCGTTGTGACAGCCTCCTACAATGAGCAGTTCTTC.

The chain combines TRBV7-9 with TRBJ2-5; 9 positions agree with TRBD1. The CDR3 loop spans 15 amino acids. Germline trimming cut 1 base from V and 5 bases from J; bases unmatched to any gene: 5. Germline CDR1 and CDR2: SEHNR and FQNEAQ (reference sequence). This CDR3 reads CASSLVQGAVETQYF. The CDR3 coding sequence is TGTGCCAGCAGCTTAGTACAGGGGGCAGTGGAGACCCAGTACTTC. The complete variable domain, with remaining parts taken from reference TRBV7-9 and TRBJ2-5, reads DTGVSQNPRHKITKRGQNVTFRCDPISEHNRLYWYRQTLGQGPEFLTYFQNEAQLEKSRLLSDRFSAERPKGSFSTLEIQRTEQGDSAMYLCASSLVQGAVETQYFGPGTRLLVL.

The chain links TRBV4-1 to TRBJ2-7; the D gene is possibly TRBD2 (6 bases). Germline CDR1 and CDR2: MGHRA and YSYEKL. This CDR3 is built from 16 residues. Trimming took 0 bases from V and 1 from J, leaving 13 bases between them. The CDR3 reads CASSQDFGGVSYEQYF. The CDR3 nucleotides read TGCGCCAGCAGCCAAGATTTCGGGGGAGTTTCCTACGAGCAGTACTTC.